This T cell receptor beta chain was documented in a study of T cell repertoires in cytomegalovirus infection. Study as a whole: Both CMV infection and a matching HLA type were indicated by public TCR beta signatures. Findings and limits, study-wide: HLA-C-restricted CMV-specific TCR beta clonotypes were dominant in the ex vivo response. Based on cumulative public TCR beta family frequency, carriers of CMV plus the relevant HLA were identified.

This CDR3 comprises 14 residues. Germline CDR1 and CDR2: SEHNR and FQNEAQ (reference sequence). Trimming removed 1 base from V and 3 bases from J; junction bases left unmatched: 3. Each CDR3 protein is one row after TCRdb ran MiXCR on the reads. This table holds roughly 230,000 distinct CDR3 sequences, over 15% found once. For this clonotype: Its antigen is as yet unknown.

V gene TRBV7-9 combines with J gene TRBJ2-7; TRBD2 aligns across 7 bases. The sequencing input was CD8+ T cells from PBMCs. The source is a human donor in good health (CMV status not recorded). Some clones in this sample may be carry-over from other donors' samples. Written as DNA, the CDR3 is TGTGCCAGCAGCTTAGAAGGGGAGGGCTACGAGCAGTACTTC. It yields the protein CASSLEGEGYEQYF.